These T cell receptor beta chains were read from a single sample in a study of blood T cell repertoires in COVID-19. The table came from immunoSEQ multiplex PCR; TCRdb's copy has only in-frame clones and leaves some out. The repertoire holds around 120,000 clones, around 80% seen once, with more than 1.5% in the top ten. Sample: peripheral blood. These receptors were obtained from a man aged 70 or older with acute or convalescent COVID-19. The CDR3 runs from the conserved cysteine through the conserved F or W. A D gene is named only where the DNA matches it firmly. Size is stated for part of the rows, as once, few or many counts, or as a class when the clone is expanded.

>TRBJ1-6|once|.|TRBV3-1/TRBV3-2
TGTGCCAGCAGCCAAGAATTAGGGGTGCATCATTCACCCCTCCACTTT
CASSQELGVHHSPLHF
>TRBJ1-5|.|TRBD1|TRBV5-8
TGTGCCAGCAGCTTGAAATGGGACAGGGGTTTTGTTCAGCCCCAGCATTTT
CASSLKWDRGFVQPQHF
>TRBJ2-4|few|TRBD1|TRBV3-1/TRBV3-2
TGTGCCAGCAGCCCACAGGGGGGAACCAAAAACATTCAGTACTTC
CASSPQGGTKNIQYF
>TRBJ1-4|.|.|TRBV6-5
TGTGCCAGCAGGGGAGGGGGGCAGGGAGATGAAAAACTGTTTTTT
CASRGGGQGDEKLFF
>TRBJ2-3|.|TRBD2|TRBV19
TGTGCCAGTAGTACTAGCGGGGGAACAGATACGCAGTATTTT
CASSTSGGTDTQYF
>TRBJ2-7|.|.|TRBV3-1/TRBV3-2
TGTGCCAGCAGCCAACCTTCGGTCCGAAGAGCCTCCTACGAGCAGTACTTC
CASSQPSVRRASYEQYF
>TRBJ2-3|.|TRBD1|TRBV3-1/TRBV3-2
TGTGCCAGCAGCCAAGAGAGGGGGCGGACAGATACGCAGTATTTT
CASSQERGRTDTQYF
>TRBJ1-2|once|TRBD1|TRBV5-1
TGCGCCAGCAGCCCCCGGGACAGGGGGGGCTATGGCTACACCTTC
CASSPRDRGGYGYTF
>TRBJ1-2|.|.|TRBV5-1
TGCGCCAGCAGCCACGACAGCGTTTATGGCTACACCTTC
CASSHDSVYGYTF
>TRBJ1-4|.|.|TRBV3-1/TRBV3-2
TGTGCCAGCAGCCAAGATCCGCAGGTTAATGAAAAACTGTTTTTT
CASSQDPQVNEKLFF
>TRBJ1-3|few|TRBD1|TRBV7-9
TGTGCCCCAGGGGGCTTTGGAAACACCATATATTTT
CAPGGFGNTIYF
>TRBJ1-4|.|.|TRBV29-1
TGCAGCGTTGGTGGTCAGGGTGCCGGAAAACTGTTTTTT
CSVGGQGAGKLFF
>TRBJ2-2|.|TRBD2|TRBV11-2
TGTGCCAGCGGATCTCTAGCGGGCTTGAACACCGGGGAGCTGTTTTTT
CASGSLAGLNTGELFF
>TRBJ1-1|once|.|TRBV6-6
TGTGCCAGCAGTTACTCGGAGGCAGCCACTGAAGCTTTCTTT
CASSYSEAATEAFF
>TRBJ1-2|.|.|TRBV5-4
TGTGCCAGCAGCTTGGAGGCGGAATTTAATGGCTACACCTTC
CASSLEAEFNGYTF
>TRBJ2-7|.|.|TRBV5-1
TGCGCCAGCAGCGATTACAGCGAGCAGTACTTC
CASSDYSEQYF
>TRBJ2-7|once|.|TRBV27
TGTGCCAGCCGACTGGCGGGTTCCTACGAGCAGTACTTC
CASRLAGSYEQYF
>TRBJ1-2|.|.|TRBV5-1
TGCGCCAGCAGCTTGGGGGACAATAAGGACTATGGCTACACCTTC
CASSLGDNKDYGYTF
>TRBJ1-6|.|.|TRBV6-1
TGTGCCAGCAGTGAAGCGGCCAGGACCCTCCACTTT
CASSEAARTLHF
>TRBJ2-1|.|TRBD1|TRBV19
TGTGCCAGTAGTACCGGTATCTTCGGGGACAGGGGGCTCGGTGAGCAGTTCTTC
CASSTGIFGDRGLGEQFF
>TRBJ1-6|.|TRBD1|TRBV6-4
TGTGCCAGCAGGGGACAGGTGGGACCGAATTCACCCCTCCACTTT
CASRGQVGPNSPLHF
>TRBJ2-7|.|TRBD2|TRBV2
TGTGCCAGCATACTCGGGACTAGCCCCTACGAGCAGTACTTC
CASILGTSPYEQYF
>TRBJ2-3|.|.|TRBV11-2
TGTGCCAGCAGCTTATCAAATACGCAGTATTTT
CASSLSNTQYF
>TRBJ1-6|.|.|TRBV6-5
TGTGCCAGCAGCTACGGGGGGACTGCACCCCTCCACTTT
CASSYGGTAPLHF
>TRBJ2-1|once|.|TRBV5-1
TGCGCCAGCAGCCTACTGGGCCGAGCCGGGAGCTCCTACAATGAGCAGTTCTTC
CASSLLGRAGSSYNEQFF
>TRBJ2-2|.|TRBD1|TRBV7-9
TGTGCCAGCACCGAGACAGGGGCCGGGGAGCTGTTTTTT
CASTETGAGELFF
>TRBJ1-2|.|.|TRBV2
TGTGCCAGCAGTGGCGCTAGGGAGGGAGGCTACACCTTC
CASSGAREGGYTF
>TRBJ1-2|.|.|TRBV9
TGTGCCAGCAGCGTAGCACCCGGCCCTAGCAACTATGGCTACACCTTC
CASSVAPGPSNYGYTF
>TRBJ2-1|.|TRBD2|TRBV7-2
TGTGCCAGCAGACTAGCGGGGGACAATGAGCAGTTCTTC
CASRLAGDNEQFF
>TRBJ1-3|.|TRBD1|TRBV5-1
TGCGCCAGCAGCTTGGGGGACAGCGGTGGAAACACCATATATTTT
CASSLGDSGGNTIYF
>TRBJ1-4|.|.|TRBV6-1
TGTGCCAGCAGTGAAGCGGGGGGGTCGGGTGAAAAACTGTTTTTT
CASSEAGGSGEKLFF
>TRBJ1-1|.|TRBD1|TRBV6-5
TGTGCTAAGATCCGGGACAGGGGGCAGGACACTGAAGCTTTCTTT
CAKIRDRGQDTEAFF
>TRBJ2-7|.|TRBD2|TRBV7-2
TGTGCCAGCAGCTTTCTAGCGGGGCTCTCCTACGAGCAGTACTTC
CASSFLAGLSYEQYF
>TRBJ1-1|.|.|TRBV2
TGTGCCAGCAGTGTTGGAGTTGAAGCTTTCTTT
CASSVGVEAFF
>TRBJ2-7|many|.|TRBV2
TGTGCCAGCATTGGTTTAGGCGGGTTAAGCTCCTACGAGCAGTACTTC
CASIGLGGLSSYEQYF
>TRBJ2-4|.|TRBD2|TRBV11-2
TGTGCCAGCAGCCAAACCGGGGGGAAGGCCAAAAACATTCAGTACTTC
CASSQTGGKAKNIQYF
>TRBJ1-2|.|.|TRBV12-3/TRBV12-4
TGTGCCAGCAGTCCCCGGGGGGGCGGTGGCTACACCTTC
CASSPRGGGGYTF
>TRBJ1-1|.|.|TRBV15
TGTGCCACCAGCAGGGGCTTCCGGGGGGAAGGAAAGACTGAAGCTTTCTTT
CATSRGFRGEGKTEAFF
>TRBJ1-2|.|TRBD1|TRBV19
TGTGCCAGTAGTACCAAGGACAGGGTCTCAAGTGGCTACACCTTC
CASSTKDRVSSGYTF
>TRBJ1-5|.|.|TRBV11-2
TGTGCCAGCAGCTTGGACACCTCTAGCAATCAGCCCCAGCATTTT
CASSLDTSSNQPQHF
>TRBJ1-1|.|.|TRBV19
TGTGCCAGTAGTATAGATCCCTGGGAGAATCGGGTCACTGAAGCTTTCTTT
CASSIDPWENRVTEAFF
>TRBJ1-1|.|.|TRBV2
TGTGCCAGCAGTGAATACCCCAGGGGATCCACTGAAGCTTTCTTT
CASSEYPRGSTEAFF
>TRBJ1-4|.|TRBD1|TRBV6-5
TGTGCCAGCAGGCGGGACAGTAATGAAAAACTGTTTTTT
CASRRDSNEKLFF
>TRBJ2-1|.|TRBD2|TRBV5-1
TGCGCCAGCAGCTTACCAACTAGCGGGACCTACAATGAGCAGTTCTTC
CASSLPTSGTYNEQFF